This passage covers 2 T cell receptor beta chains from one sample sequenced in a study of blood T cells in healthy people across ages. Using a J-beta primer mix together with a sample-barcoded 5' primer, a second PCR was run for roughly 7 to 12 cycles. TCRdb independently ran MiXCR on the 5' RACE reads; one entry per CDR3 protein. The repertoire consists of about 690,000 distinct CDR3 sequences, with roughly two fifths occurring once and the leading ten covering 30%. Material for sequencing was blood. These receptors all stem from an elderly man in good health.

This clonotype was counted only a few times. The J gene is TRBJ2-5, the V gene TRBV25-1, with D perhaps TRBD2 (6 bases). The V end was cut by 5 bases, the J end by 7 bases, with 14 bases between. Germline V gene lookup returns CDR1 MGHDK and CDR2 SYGVNS. CDR3 length: 13 residues. CDR3 residues: CASSTKNGGTQYF. The CDR3, as DNA: TGTGCCAGCAGTACCAAGAACGGGGGGACCCAGTACTTC.

The rearrangement joins TRBV4-3 to TRBJ2-1; no firm D call. The DNA end lines up better with TRBJ2-7; the J call may be wrong. The length of the CDR3 is 14 residues. CDR1 is LGHNA and CDR2 is YSLEER in the germline V gene. The CDR3 loop reads CASSRFLGYNEQYF. The CDR3 coding sequence is TGCGCCAGCAGCAGATTTTTGGGGTACAATGAGCAGTACTTC.